This T cell receptor beta chain appears in the sequencing data of a study of blood T cells in healthy people across ages. Then a second PCR, running roughly 6 to 11 cycles, was carried out with a sample-barcoded 5' primer and a J-beta primer mix. TCRdb ran MiXCR on the 5' RACE reads and lists one entry per CDR3 protein. The table records about 1,500,000 distinct CDR3 sequences, roughly 30% of them present only once. This CDR3 is built from 16 residues. Germline V gene sequence: CDR1 WSHSY, CDR2 SAAADI. The V segment lost 3 bases and the J segment 1 base; nucleotides outside the gene matches: 5. This clonotype was counted a few times.

The genes are TRBV10-2 and TRBJ2-2; TRBD1 matches 7 bases. The sample taken for sequencing was blood. The sequence came from a woman in her thirties in good health. Written as DNA, the CDR3 is TGCGCCAGCAGTGAAGGGACAGTCCAGAACACCGGGGAGCTGTTTTTT. Translation: CASSEGTVQNTGELFF.